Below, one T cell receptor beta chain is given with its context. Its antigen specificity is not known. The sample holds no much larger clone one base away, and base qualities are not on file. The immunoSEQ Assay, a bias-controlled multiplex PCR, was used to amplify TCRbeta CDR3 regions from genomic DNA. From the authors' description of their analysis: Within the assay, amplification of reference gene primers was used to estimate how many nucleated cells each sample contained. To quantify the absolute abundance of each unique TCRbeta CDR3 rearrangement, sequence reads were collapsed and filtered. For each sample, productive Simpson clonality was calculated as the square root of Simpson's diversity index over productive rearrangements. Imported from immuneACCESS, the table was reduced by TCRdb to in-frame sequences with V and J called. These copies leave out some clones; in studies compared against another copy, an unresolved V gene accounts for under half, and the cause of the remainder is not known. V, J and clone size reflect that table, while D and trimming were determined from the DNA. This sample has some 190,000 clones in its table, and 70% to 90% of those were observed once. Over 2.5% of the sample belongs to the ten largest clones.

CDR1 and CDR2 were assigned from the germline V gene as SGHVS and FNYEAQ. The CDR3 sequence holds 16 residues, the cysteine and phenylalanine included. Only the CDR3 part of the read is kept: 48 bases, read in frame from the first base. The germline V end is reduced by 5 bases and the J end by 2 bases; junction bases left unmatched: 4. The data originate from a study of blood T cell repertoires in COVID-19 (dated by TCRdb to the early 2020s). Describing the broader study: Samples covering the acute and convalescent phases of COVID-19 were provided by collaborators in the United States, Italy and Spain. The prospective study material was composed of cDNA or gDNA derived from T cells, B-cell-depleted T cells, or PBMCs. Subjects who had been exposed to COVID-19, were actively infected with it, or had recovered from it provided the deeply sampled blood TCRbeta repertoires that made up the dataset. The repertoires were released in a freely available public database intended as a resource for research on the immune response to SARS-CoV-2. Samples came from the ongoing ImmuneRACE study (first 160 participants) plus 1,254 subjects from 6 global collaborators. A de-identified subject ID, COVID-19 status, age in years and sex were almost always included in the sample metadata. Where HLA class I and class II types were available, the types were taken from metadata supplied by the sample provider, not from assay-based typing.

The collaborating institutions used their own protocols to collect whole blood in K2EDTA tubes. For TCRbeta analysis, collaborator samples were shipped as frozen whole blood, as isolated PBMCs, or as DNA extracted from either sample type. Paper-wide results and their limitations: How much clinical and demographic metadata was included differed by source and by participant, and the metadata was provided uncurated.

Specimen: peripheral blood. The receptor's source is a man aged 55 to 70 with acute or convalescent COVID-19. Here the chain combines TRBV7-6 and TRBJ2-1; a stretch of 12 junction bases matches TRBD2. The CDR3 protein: CASSDRLAGAYNEQFF. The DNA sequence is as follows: TGTGCCAGCAGCGATCGACTAGCGGGAGCCTACAATGAGCAGTTCTTC.